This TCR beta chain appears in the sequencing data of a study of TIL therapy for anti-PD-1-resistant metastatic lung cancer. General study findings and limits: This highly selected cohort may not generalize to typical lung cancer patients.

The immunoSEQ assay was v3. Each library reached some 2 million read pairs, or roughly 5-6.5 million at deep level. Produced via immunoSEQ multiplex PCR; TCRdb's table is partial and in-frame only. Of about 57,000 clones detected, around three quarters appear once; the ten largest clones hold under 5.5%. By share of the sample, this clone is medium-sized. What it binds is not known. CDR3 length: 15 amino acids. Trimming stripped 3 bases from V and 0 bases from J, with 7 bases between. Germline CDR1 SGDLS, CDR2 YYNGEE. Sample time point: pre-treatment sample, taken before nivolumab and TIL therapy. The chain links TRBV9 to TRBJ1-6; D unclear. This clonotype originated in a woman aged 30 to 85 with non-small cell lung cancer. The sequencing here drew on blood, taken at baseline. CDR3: CASSESSSYNSPLHF. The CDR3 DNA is TGTGCCAGCAGCGAAAGTAGCTCCTATAATTCACCCCTCCACTTT.